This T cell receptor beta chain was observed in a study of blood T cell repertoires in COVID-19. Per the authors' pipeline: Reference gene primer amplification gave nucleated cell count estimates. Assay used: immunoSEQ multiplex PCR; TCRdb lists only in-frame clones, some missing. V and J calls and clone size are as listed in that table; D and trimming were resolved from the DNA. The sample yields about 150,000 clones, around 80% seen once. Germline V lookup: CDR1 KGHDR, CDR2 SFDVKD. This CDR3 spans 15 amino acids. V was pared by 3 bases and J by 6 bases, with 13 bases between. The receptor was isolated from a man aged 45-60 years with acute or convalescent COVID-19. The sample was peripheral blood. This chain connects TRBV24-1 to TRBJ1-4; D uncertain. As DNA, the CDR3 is TGTGCCACCAGTGATGGGTCAGGAGGATATGAAAAACTGTTTTTT. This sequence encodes CATSDGSGGYEKLFF.